Listed below are T cell receptor beta chains from one sample, sequenced in a study of identifying expanded T cells in peripheral blood. Assay: immunoSEQ multiplex PCR; the TCRdb copy retains only in-frame clones and omits some. The data show about 82,000 clones, roughly 90% seen once. Source material: blood. These receptor sequences come from a person aged 18 to 69 in good health. Both conserved end residues are part of each CDR3. D genes are given only for firm matches. Clone sizes are given selectively: once, few, many, or a class where the clone is expanded.

clone size: once
J gene: TRBJ2-7
D gene: -
V gene: TRBV25-1
CDR3 DNA: TGTGCCAGCGGATGGACCGCTGAACCCTACGAGCAGTACTTC
CDR3 protein: CASGWTAEPYEQYF

clone size: -
J gene: TRBJ1-5
D gene: TRBD1
V gene: TRBV2
CDR3 DNA: TGTGCCAGCAGGGCCGGGACAGCTTACAATCAGCCCCAGCATTTT
CDR3 protein: CASRAGTAYNQPQHF

clone size: -
J gene: TRBJ2-5
D gene: -
V gene: TRBV5-1
CDR3 DNA: TGCGCCAGCAGCTTGAGGTGGGGGTCCCAAGAGACCCAGTACTTC
CDR3 protein: CASSLRWGSQETQYF

clone size: -
J gene: TRBJ2-3
D gene: -
V gene: TRBV5-1
CDR3 DNA: TGCGCCAGCAGCTTAAACGGGGCCCCCACAGATACGCAGTATTTT
CDR3 protein: CASSLNGAPTDTQYF

clone size: once
J gene: TRBJ1-2
D gene: -
V gene: TRBV10-3
CDR3 DNA: TGTGCCATCAGTGCTGGGGGTACTGATCCCTATGGCTACACCTTC
CDR3 protein: CAISAGGTDPYGYTF

clone size: once
J gene: TRBJ2-7
D gene: -
V gene: TRBV12-5
CDR3 DNA: TGTGCTAGTGGTTTGGTACAAGGGGGTTATTCCTACGAGCAGTACTTC
CDR3 protein: CASGLVQGGYSYEQYF

clone size: -
J gene: TRBJ2-1
D gene: TRBD1
V gene: TRBV27
CDR3 DNA: TGTGCCAGCAGTTTATTGACAGGGCCCTCCTACAATGAGCAGTTCTTC
CDR3 protein: CASSLLTGPSYNEQFF

clone size: -
J gene: TRBJ1-5
D gene: -
V gene: TRBV7-2
CDR3 DNA: TGTGCCAGCAGCTCCCACCCTCGAGATCAGCCCCAGCATTTT
CDR3 protein: CASSSHPRDQPQHF

clone size: once
J gene: TRBJ1-2
D gene: -
V gene: TRBV5-1
CDR3 DNA: TGCGCCAGCAGCTCGGGGGACGGTTTTTACTATGGCTACACCTTC
CDR3 protein: CASSSGDGFYYGYTF

clone size: -
J gene: TRBJ1-2
D gene: -
V gene: TRBV18
CDR3 DNA: TGTGCCAGCTCACGATCACCACTCGGGACTGTGGCGGGTTCTTCTAACTATGGCTACACCTTC
CDR3 protein: CASSRSPLGTVAGSSNYGYTF

clone size: -
J gene: TRBJ1-1
D gene: -
V gene: TRBV10-3
CDR3 DNA: TGTGCCATCGGGGGAGGGAACATGAACACTGAAGCTTTCTTT
CDR3 protein: CAIGGGNMNTEAFF

clone size: -
J gene: TRBJ2-7
D gene: -
V gene: TRBV6-6
CDR3 DNA: TGTGCCAGCAGTACCAGGTTGGCGGTCCCCTACGAGCAGTACTTC
CDR3 protein: CASSTRLAVPYEQYF

clone size: -
J gene: TRBJ2-5
D gene: -
V gene: TRBV9
CDR3 DNA: TGTGCCAGCAGCGTAGGTCTAGAAGAGACCCAGTACTTC
CDR3 protein: CASSVGLEETQYF

clone size: once
J gene: TRBJ2-2
D gene: TRBD2
V gene: TRBV11-3
CDR3 DNA: TGTGCCAGCAGCACCCCCGCCGGGACTAGCGGGACCACCGGGGAGCTGTTTTTT
CDR3 protein: CASSTPAGTSGTTGELFF

clone size: -
J gene: TRBJ1-1
D gene: -
V gene: TRBV4-3
CDR3 DNA: TGCGCCAGCAGCCAAGATCGACTACCCACTGAAGCTTTCTTT
CDR3 protein: CASSQDRLPTEAFF

clone size: -
J gene: TRBJ1-5
D gene: -
V gene: TRBV18
CDR3 DNA: TGTGCCAGCTCACCCGTGTATGAAGACAATCAGCCCCAGCATTTT
CDR3 protein: CASSPVYEDNQPQHF

clone size: -
J gene: TRBJ1-3
D gene: -
V gene: TRBV6-5
CDR3 DNA: TGTGCCAGCAGTTCCAGACAGATCTCTGGAAACACCATATATTTT
CDR3 protein: CASSSRQISGNTIYF

clone size: -
J gene: TRBJ1-1
D gene: -
V gene: TRBV19
CDR3 DNA: TGTGCCAGTAGTATAGGTGGGTCCTTGAACACTGAAGCTTTCTTT
CDR3 protein: CASSIGGSLNTEAFF

clone size: -
J gene: TRBJ1-3
D gene: -
V gene: TRBV10-1
CDR3 DNA: TGCGCCAGCACCGCGGGCTCTGGAAACACCATATATTTT
CDR3 protein: CASTAGSGNTIYF

clone size: -
J gene: TRBJ1-2
D gene: -
V gene: TRBV5-4
CDR3 DNA: TGTGCCAGCAGCTTGGCCGGGGAGGGTGCAGTCTATGGCTACACCTTC
CDR3 protein: CASSLAGEGAVYGYTF

clone size: -
J gene: TRBJ2-3
D gene: -
V gene: TRBV29-1
CDR3 DNA: TGCAGCGTCGATTCCAGGATTCTCGCAGATACGCAGTATTTT
CDR3 protein: CSVDSRILADTQYF

clone size: few
J gene: TRBJ1-2
D gene: -
V gene: TRBV4-1
CDR3 DNA: TGCGCCAGCAGCCAAGGCCGGGACATAGGGACAGGCTACACCTTC
CDR3 protein: CASSQGRDIGTGYTF

clone size: -
J gene: TRBJ1-3
D gene: -
V gene: TRBV21-1
CDR3 DNA: TGTGCCAGCAGCAAGCATCCCCCGCGGGGATTAGGAAACACCATATATTTT
CDR3 protein: CASSKHPPRGLGNTIYF

clone size: -
J gene: TRBJ1-1
D gene: TRBD1
V gene: TRBV7-6
CDR3 DNA: TGTGCCAGCTCCCAGGGGGCCACTGAAGCTTTCTTT
CDR3 protein: CASSQGATEAFF

clone size: -
J gene: TRBJ1-1
D gene: -
V gene: TRBV29-1
CDR3 DNA: TGCAGCGTTGAAGATCGTAGGTCGAACACTGAAGCTTTCTTT
CDR3 protein: CSVEDRRSNTEAFF

clone size: -
J gene: TRBJ2-5
D gene: -
V gene: TRBV6-1
CDR3 DNA: TGTGCCAGCAGTCAGGGTGGGGAGACCCAGTACTTC
CDR3 protein: CASSQGGETQYF

clone size: -
J gene: TRBJ2-7
D gene: TRBD2
V gene: TRBV6-5
CDR3 DNA: TGTGCCAGCACCTTGACGGCTAGCGGGTCCTACGAGCAGTACTTC
CDR3 protein: CASTLTASGSYEQYF

clone size: -
J gene: TRBJ1-2
D gene: TRBD1
V gene: TRBV19
CDR3 DNA: TGTGCCAGTAGTATATCCCTTCCAGACAGGGCGTCCAACTATGGCTACACCTTC
CDR3 protein: CASSISLPDRASNYGYTF

clone size: -
J gene: TRBJ1-1
D gene: TRBD1
V gene: TRBV5-1
CDR3 DNA: TGCGCCAGCAGCTTCGTGACAGGGGCCGCCCTACGGACTGAAGCTTTCTTT
CDR3 protein: CASSFVTGAALRTEAFF

clone size: -
J gene: TRBJ2-7
D gene: TRBD2
V gene: TRBV5-6
CDR3 DNA: TGTGCCAGCAGCTTGGGACTAGCGGACTACGAGCAGTACTTC
CDR3 protein: CASSLGLADYEQYF

clone size: -
J gene: TRBJ1-1
D gene: -
V gene: TRBV7-9
CDR3 DNA: TGTGCCAGCAGCCCCCCCATGGTTCGGGACACTGAAGCTTTCTTT
CDR3 protein: CASSPPMVRDTEAFF

clone size: -
J gene: TRBJ2-2
D gene: -
V gene: TRBV2
CDR3 DNA: TGTGCCAGCACTATAGAAAGGAGCACCGGGGAGCTGTTTTTT
CDR3 protein: CASTIERSTGELFF

clone size: -
J gene: TRBJ1-4
D gene: -
V gene: TRBV2
CDR3 DNA: TGTGCCAGCATGGTGGGGAGGGGGTTGGAAAAACTGTTTTTT
CDR3 protein: CASMVGRGLEKLFF